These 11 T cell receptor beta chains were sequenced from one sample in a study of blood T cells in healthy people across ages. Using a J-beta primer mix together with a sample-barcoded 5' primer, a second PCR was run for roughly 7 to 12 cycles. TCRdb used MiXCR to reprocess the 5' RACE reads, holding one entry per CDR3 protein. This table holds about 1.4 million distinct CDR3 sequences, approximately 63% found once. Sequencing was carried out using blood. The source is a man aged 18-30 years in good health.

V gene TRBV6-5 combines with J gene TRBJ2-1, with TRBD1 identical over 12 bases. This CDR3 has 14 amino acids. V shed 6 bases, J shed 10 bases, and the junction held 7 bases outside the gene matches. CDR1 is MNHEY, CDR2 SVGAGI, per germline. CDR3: CASRGQGARNEQFF. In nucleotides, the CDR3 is TGTGCCAGCAGGGGACAGGGGGCGAGGAACGAGCAGTTCTTC.

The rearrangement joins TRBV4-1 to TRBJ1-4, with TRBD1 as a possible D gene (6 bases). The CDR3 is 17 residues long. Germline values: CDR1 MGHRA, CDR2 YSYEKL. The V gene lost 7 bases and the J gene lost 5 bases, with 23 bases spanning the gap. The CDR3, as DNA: TGCGCCAGCATCCCGCCGTCCCTCAGGGGCCGGAATGAAAAACTGTTTTTT. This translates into CASIPPSLRGRNEKLFF.

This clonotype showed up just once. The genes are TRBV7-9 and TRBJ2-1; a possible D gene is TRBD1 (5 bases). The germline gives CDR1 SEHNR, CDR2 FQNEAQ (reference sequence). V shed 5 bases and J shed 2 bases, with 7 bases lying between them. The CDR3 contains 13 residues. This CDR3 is CASSKGTYNEQFF. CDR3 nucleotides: TGTGCCAGCAGCAAGGGGACCTACAATGAGCAGTTCTTC.

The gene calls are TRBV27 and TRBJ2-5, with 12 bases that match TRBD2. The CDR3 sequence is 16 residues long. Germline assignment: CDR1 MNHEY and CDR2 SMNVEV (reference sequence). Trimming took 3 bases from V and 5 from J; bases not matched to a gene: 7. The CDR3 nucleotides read TGTGCCAGCAGTTTGGCTAGCGGGGGGGCCAGGGAGACCCAGTACTTC. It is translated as CASSLASGGARETQYF.

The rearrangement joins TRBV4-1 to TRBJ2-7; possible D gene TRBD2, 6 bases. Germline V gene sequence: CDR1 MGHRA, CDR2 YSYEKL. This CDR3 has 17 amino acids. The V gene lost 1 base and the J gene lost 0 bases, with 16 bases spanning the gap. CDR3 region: CASSQGLGGLFSYEQYF. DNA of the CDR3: TGCGCCAGCAGCCAAGGGCTAGGAGGGCTATTCTCCTACGAGCAGTACTTC.

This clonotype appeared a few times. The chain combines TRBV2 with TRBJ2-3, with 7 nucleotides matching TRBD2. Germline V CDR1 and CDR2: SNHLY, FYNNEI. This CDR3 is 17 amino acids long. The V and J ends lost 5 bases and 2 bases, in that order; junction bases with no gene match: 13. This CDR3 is CASSRSLPGGHTDTQYF. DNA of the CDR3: TGTGCCAGCAGTCGATCCCTTCCGGGAGGACACACAGATACGCAGTATTTT.

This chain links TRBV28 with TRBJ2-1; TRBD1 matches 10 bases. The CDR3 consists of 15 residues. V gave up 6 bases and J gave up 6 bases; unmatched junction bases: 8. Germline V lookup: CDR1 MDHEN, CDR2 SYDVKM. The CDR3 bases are TGTGCCAGCAGGAAAACCGGGACAGGGGCCAATGAGCAGTTCTTC. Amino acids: CASRKTGTGANEQFF.

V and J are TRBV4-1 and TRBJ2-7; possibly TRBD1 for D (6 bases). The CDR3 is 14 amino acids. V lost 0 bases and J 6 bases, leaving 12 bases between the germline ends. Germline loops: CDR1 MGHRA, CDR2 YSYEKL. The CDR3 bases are TGCGCCAGCAGCCAAGAGGGCAACAGGGTCGAGCAGTACTTC. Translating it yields CASSQEGNRVEQYF.

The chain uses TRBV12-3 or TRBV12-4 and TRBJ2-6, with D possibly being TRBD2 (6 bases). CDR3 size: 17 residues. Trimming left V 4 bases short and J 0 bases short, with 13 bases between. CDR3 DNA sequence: TGTGCCAGCAGTTCGGGAGCGGAGCTCTCTGGGGCCAACGTCCTGACTTTC. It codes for CASSSGAELSGANVLTF.

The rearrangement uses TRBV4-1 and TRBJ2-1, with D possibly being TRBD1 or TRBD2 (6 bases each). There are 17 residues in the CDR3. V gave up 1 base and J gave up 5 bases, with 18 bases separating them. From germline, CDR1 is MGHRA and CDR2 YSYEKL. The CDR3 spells CASSQGPGHRRDNEQFF. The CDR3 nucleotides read TGCGCCAGCAGCCAAGGACCGGGACATCGGAGGGACAATGAGCAGTTCTTC.

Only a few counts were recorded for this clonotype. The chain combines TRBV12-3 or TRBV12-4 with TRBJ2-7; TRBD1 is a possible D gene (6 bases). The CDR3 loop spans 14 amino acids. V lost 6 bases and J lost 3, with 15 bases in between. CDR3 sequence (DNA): TGTGCCAGCAGAGCCAGGGGACAATTCTACGAGCAGTACTTC. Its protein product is CASRARGQFYEQYF.